A selection of T cell receptor beta chains follows, all from one sample in a study of cytomegalovirus exposure and HLA in healthy donors. Libraries were prepared by immunoSEQ multiplex PCR; TCRdb keeps only in-frame clonotypes and omits some of them. Counted here are fewer than 200,000 clones, around 73% occurring once; the ten biggest clones make up 5.4%. Sequencing was performed on PBMCs. Every receptor here comes from a woman aged 18-29 years in good health and CMV-seropositive. Both conserved end residues are trimmed from each CDR3. For some rows the clone size is stated as once, few or many, or as a class when expanded; others skip it.

>TRBJ2-7|13|-|TRBV6-1
ASSELSLLVSEQY
>TRBJ2-3|12|-|TRBV19
ASSPLVEPDTQY
>TRBJ2-3|16|-|TRBV7-9
ASSAHPGLVLRTDTQY
>TRBJ1-6|11|-|TRBV7-9
ASRGEGNSPLH
>TRBJ1-1|12|-|TRBV6-5
ASRRGNKNTEAF
>TRBJ2-2|16|-|TRBV27
ASSLSPGLSRGTGELF
>TRBJ1-4|14|-|TRBV4-3
ASSRTGGSGSEKLF
>TRBJ2-1|13|-|TRBV27
ASSLVGGVYNEQF
>TRBJ1-3|13|few|TRBV9
ASSVGTGSGNTIY
>TRBJ2-5|14|-|TRBV4-2
ASSQEGGGARETQY
>TRBJ1-1|11|-|TRBV7-3
ASSLSGGFEAF